This T cell receptor (beta chain) emerged from a study of cytotoxic CD8 clonotypes in ibrutinib-treated CLL. Study background: The patient breakdown showed roughly 10 relapsed/refractory and about 16 treatment-naive cases, with under 18 IGHV unmutated. Study observations and caveats: Sustained-remission patients were sampled at one set of times and progressing patients at different ones.

Comment on this clone: Its target is unknown.

The protocol was immunoSEQ multiplex PCR, while the TCRdb copy is restricted to in-frame clones and leaves out a portion. The table shows 300,000 to 350,000 clones, with more than 65% occurring only once. This clonotype was sampled from a human donor with chronic lymphocytic leukemia. The input for sequencing was PBMCs, taken before ibrutinib treatment.

CDR3 in DNA: TGCGCCAGCAGCTTTCGGGGGTACGAAGAGACCCAGTACTTC. Translated: CASSFRGYEETQYF. The V gene is TRBV5-1, the J gene TRBJ2-5; tentatively, D is TRBD2 (6 bases). The V and J ends lost 2 bases and 3 bases respectively, with 11 bases between them. CDR3 size: 14 residues. CDR1 SGHRS and CDR2 YFSETQ come from the germline V gene.